The T cell receptor beta chain described here comes from a study of blood T cell repertoires in COVID-19. The CDR3 is 14 residues long. The trim removed 5 bases at V and 5 bases at J, leaving 9 bases unmatched. Germline lookup yields CDR1 SGHNT and CDR2 YYREEE (reference sequence). Repertoires were generated with immunoSEQ multiplex PCR, while TCRdb's copy carries only in-frame clones and drops some. The profile shows more than 250,000 clones, about 86% of them singletons. The receptor's source is a woman aged 45-65 years with acute or convalescent COVID-19. The chain couples TRBV5-4 to TRBJ1-1; TRBD1 aligns across 7 bases. Sample: peripheral blood. The CDR3 bases are TGTGCCAGCAGACCACAGGGGATGAGGACTGAAGCTTTCTTT. Protein product: CASRPQGMRTEAFF.